Shown below are 25 T cell receptor beta chains from a single sample sequenced in a study of beta chain features in type 1 diabetes. These receptors are not linked to any known antigen. Every isolated RNA sample was fully reverse transcribed, so sequencing captured expressed TCRB transcripts. The protocol was immunoSEQ multiplex PCR, while the TCRdb copy is restricted to in-frame clones and leaves out a portion. The repertoire holds about 240,000 clones, with approximately 13% as singletons. Study-level points and caveats: Type 1 diabetes patients had TCRB CDR3s that were shorter (moderately but significantly so) in all four CD4+ subsets.

Sequenced: naive CD4+ T cells from blood. All receptors come from a man aged 25-45 years with type 1 diabetes.

The gene calls are TRBV15 and TRBJ2-4; TRBD2 aligns across 7 bases. CDR1 is LNHNV and CDR2 is YYDKDF in the germline V gene (reference sequence). V dropped 0 bases and J dropped 4; count of bases not matched to a gene: 3. The CDR3 sequence is 15 residues long. The CDR3 DNA is TGTGCCACCAGCAGAGATTCGGGGGGTAAAAACATTCAGTACTTC. It yields the protein CATSRDSGGKNIQYF.

The genes are TRBV19 and TRBJ1-5, with TRBD1 identical over 9 bases. The germline V gene has CDR1 LNHDA and CDR2 SQIVND (reference sequence). V shed 5 bases, J shed 9 bases, and the junction held 8 bases outside the gene matches. CDR3 size: 14 residues. The CDR3 loop is CASSASGQGLPQHF. In nucleotides, the CDR3 is TGTGCCAGTAGTGCCTCGGGACAGGGCCTGCCCCAGCATTTT.

This clone has just a few counts. The same CDR3 arises from other DNA sequences in this sample as well. The rearrangement uses TRBV2 and TRBJ2-5; D ambiguous. With 7 bases removed from V and 2 bases from J, the gap between germline ends came to 5 bases. The germline CDR1 and CDR2 sequences are SNHLY and FYNNEI. This CDR3 has 11 amino acids. This CDR3 reads CASTRQETQYF. The CDR3 coding sequence is TGTGCCAGCACACGGCAAGAGACCCAGTACTTC.

A word on this clone: Different DNA sequences within this sample yield the same CDR3. V gene TRBV15 combines with J gene TRBJ1-1; no clear D. The CDR3 has 13 amino acids. Germline CDR1 and CDR2: LNHNV and YYDKDF (reference sequence). The V end lost 1 base, the J end lost 2 bases, and 5 bases lay between the germline ends. The chain's CDR3 is CATSRGENTEAFF. The DNA for the CDR3 is TGTGCCACCAGCAGAGGAGAAAACACTGAAGCTTTCTTT.

The table lists this clone with a few counts. V usage is TRBV5-8 and J usage is TRBJ2-1; TRBD1 agrees at 8 bases. CDR1 SGHTS and CDR2 YDEGEE come from the germline V gene. The J segment lost 5 bases and the V segment lost 3 bases, leaving 13 bases of the junction unmatched. The CDR3 runs to 17 residues. The CDR3 protein is CASSSLDLDRVDNEQFF. CDR3 DNA: TGTGCCAGCAGCTCCCTGGATTTGGACAGGGTGGACAATGAGCAGTTCTTC.

This clone has just a few counts. This rearrangement joins TRBV18 to TRBJ2-3, with D possibly TRBD1 on 6 matching bases. V lost 2 bases and J lost 3, with 9 bases in between. CDR3 length: 14 amino acids. Germline V lookup: CDR1 KGHSH, CDR2 LQKENI. CDR3 coding DNA: TGTGCCAGCTCACCAGGGACACAAACAGATACGCAGTATTTT. Translation: CASSPGTQTDTQYF.

The chain employs TRBV7-9 and TRBJ1-1, with 7 bases fitting TRBD1. Germline lookup yields CDR1 SEHNR and CDR2 FQNEAQ (reference sequence). With V trimmed by 5 bases and J by 3 bases, 6 bases remained unmatched. This CDR3 has 14 residues. CDR3 in DNA: TGTGCCAGCAGCCCCCGACAGGGATACACTGAAGCTTTCTTT. It encodes CASSPRQGYTEAFF.

The sample holds a few counts of this clone. The chain combines TRBV19 with TRBJ1-4, with D possibly TRBD1 on 6 matching bases. Germline CDR1 reads LNHDA; CDR2 reads SQIVND (reference sequence). The CDR3 is 12 amino acids. The V end was cut by 8 bases, the J end by 4 bases, with 8 bases between. CDR3 in DNA: TGTGCCAGTGCGGACAGTAATGAAAAACTGTTTTTT. This translates into CASADSNEKLFF. Supplemented by reference TRBV19 and TRBJ1-4, the full variable domain reads DGGITQSPKYLFRKEGQNVTLSCEQNLNHDAMYWYRQDPGQGLRLIYYSQIVNDFQKGDIAEGYSVSREKKESFPLTVTSAQKNPTAFYLCASADSNEKLFFGSGTQLSVL.

This clone was seen only a few times. The chain links TRBV6-5 to TRBJ1-2; 7 bases line up with TRBD1. V lost 4 bases and J lost 8; bases outside the gene matches: 4. This CDR3 has 12 residues. The germline CDR1 and CDR2 sequences are MNHEY and SVGAGI. The CDR3 nucleotides are TGTGCCAGCAGTTCTCAGGGGGAGGGCTACACCTTC. It translates to CASSSQGEGYTF.

The genes are TRBV29-1 and TRBJ1-2, with 11 nucleotides matching TRBD1. From germline, CDR1 is SQVTM and CDR2 ANQGSEA. This CDR3 has 15 residues. J gave up 6 bases and V 3 bases, and 9 bases lay outside the gene matches. In DNA form, the CDR3 reads TGCAGCGTTGAGAAGAGGGGACAGGGGGACAATGGCTACACCTTC. Encoded protein: CSVEKRGQGDNGYTF.

This clone turned up a few times. Its ends do not fully match the called genes, so a read error is possible. The rearrangement links TRBV7-2 to TRBJ2-3; 7 nucleotides agree with TRBD2. The CDR3 runs 13 residues. Germline V gene lookup returns CDR1 SGHTA and CDR2 FQGNSA. The CDR3 is CASSPGGWAAQSF. DNA for the CDR3: TGTGCCAGCAGCCCCGGGGGGTGGGCGGCCCAGAGTTTT. Together with reference TRBV7-2 and TRBJ2-3, the CDR3 gives the full variable domain: GAGVSQSPSNKVTEKGKDVELRCDPISGHTALYWYRQSLGQGLEFLIYFQGNSAPDKSGLPSDRFSAERTGGSVSTLTIQRTQQEDSAVYLCASSPGGWAAQSFGPGTRLTVL.

The chain combines TRBV11-2 with TRBJ2-5; possible D gene TRBD1, 6 bases. The CDR3 has 15 residues. Germline V gene sequence: CDR1 SGHAT, CDR2 FQNNGV. The V and J ends lost 6 bases and 5 bases respectively, with 19 bases between them. The CDR3 here is CASRLEGRGYETQYF. CDR3 bases: TGTGCCAGCAGACTAGAGGGCAGGGGTTATGAGACCCAGTACTTC.

The chain carries TRBV28 and TRBJ1-2, with 7 bases lining up with TRBD1. There are 14 residues in the CDR3. Germline assignment: CDR1 MDHEN and CDR2 SYDVKM. The V and J ends lost 5 bases and 5 bases, in that order; junction bases with no gene match: 8. The CDR3 reads CASSTGVDRYGYTF. As DNA, the CDR3 is TGTGCCAGCAGTACAGGGGTGGATCGGTATGGCTACACCTTC.

This clone was seen only a few times. The chain joins TRBV11-2 to TRBJ2-4; D is possibly TRBD2 (5 bases). Germline CDR1 reads SGHAT; CDR2 reads FQNNGV. This CDR3 contains 17 residues. The V gene lost 0 bases and the J gene lost 0 bases, with 12 bases spanning the gap. This CDR3 is CASSLDPGEGAKNIQYF. CDR3 coding DNA: TGTGCCAGCAGCTTAGATCCCGGGGAAGGAGCCAAAAACATTCAGTACTTC.

This chain links TRBV27 with TRBJ2-5; maybe TRBD1 (5 bases). Trimming stripped 4 bases from V and 5 bases from J, with 14 bases between. The germline V gene encodes CDR1 MNHEY and CDR2 SMNVEV (reference sequence). The CDR3 extends over 14 amino acids. CDR3 sequence (DNA): TGTGCCAGCAGTTCCCTACAAAAGGGGGAGACCCAGTACTTC. Protein: CASSSLQKGETQYF.

This clone turned up a few times. The CDR3 region is CASSQGLAGDTYEQYF. The CDR3 bases are TGCGCCAGCAGCCAAGGTCTAGCGGGCGATACCTACGAGCAGTACTTC. V usage is TRBV4-1 and J usage is TRBJ2-7; 8 bases agree with TRBD2. Losses at the gene ends were 1 base for V and 2 bases for J; bases not matched to a gene: 7. Germline V gives CDR1 MGHRA, CDR2 YSYEKL. The CDR3 covers 16 residues.

This clone was counted only a few times. The chain links TRBV19 to TRBJ1-1; no firm D call. The length of the CDR3 is 15 residues. With 7 bases removed from V and 0 bases from J, the gap between germline ends came to 15 bases. The germline V gene has CDR1 LNHDA and CDR2 SQIVND (reference sequence). The chain's CDR3 is CASNTRGPLNTEAFF. In DNA form, the CDR3 reads TGTGCCAGTAACACCAGAGGGCCATTGAACACTGAAGCTTTCTTT.

The chain links TRBV19 to TRBJ2-1, with TRBD2 identical over 11 bases. The CDR3 is made up of 16 amino acids. V shed 4 bases, J shed 1 base, and the junction held 3 bases outside the gene matches. The germline V gene encodes CDR1 LNHDA and CDR2 SQIVND (reference sequence). CDR3 nucleotide sequence: TGTGCCAGTAGTACCACTAGCGGGAGATCCTACAATGAGCAGTTCTTC. It is translated as CASSTTSGRSYNEQFF.

The chain carries TRBV5-1 and TRBJ2-1; the D gene is possibly TRBD1 (6 bases). CDR3 size: 13 residues. Trimming removed 0 bases from V and 6 bases from J, with 7 bases in between. Germline-derived CDR1 and CDR2 are SGHRS and YFSETQ. The CDR3 bases are TGCGCCAGCAGCTTGGAGGGGGTCAATGAGCAGTTCTTC. Residues: CASSLEGVNEQFF.

V is TRBV11-2 and J is TRBJ1-1; a weak D match, TRBD1 (5 bases). The V end was cut by 3 bases, the J end by 6 bases, with 8 bases between. Germline CDR1 and CDR2: SGHAT and FQNNGV. There are 12 residues in the CDR3. CDR3 in DNA: TGTGCCAGCAGCTTTCCAGGGTCTGAAGCTTTCTTT. Residues: CASSFPGSEAFF.

On this clone: Other nucleotide sequences from this sample produce the same CDR3. The J gene is TRBJ1-5, the V gene TRBV2; tentative D call: TRBD1 (6 bases). There are 14 residues in the CDR3. V lost 6 bases, J lost 7 bases, and 16 bases lay in between. From germline, CDR1 is SNHLY and CDR2 FYNNEI. CDR3 amino acids: CASSGGQGNQPQHF. The CDR3 nucleotides are TGTGCCAGCAGCGGGGGGCAGGGGAACCAGCCCCAGCATTTT.

The chain recombines TRBV9 with TRBJ2-6; a weak D match, TRBD2 (6 bases). Trimming took 4 bases from V and 0 from J, leaving 17 bases between them. Germline assignment: CDR1 SGDLS and CDR2 YYNGEE. CDR3 length equals 18 residues. The CDR3 coding sequence is TGTGCCAGCAGCCAAACGGGACTCATGATCTCTGGGGCCAACGTCCTGACTTTC. It encodes CASSQTGLMISGANVLTF.

About this clone itself: At one end, the junction sequence differs from germline, possibly due to a read error. V and J are TRBV7-9 and TRBJ2-1; TRBD2 agrees at 8 bases. CDR1 SEHNR and CDR2 FQNEAQ come from the germline V gene (reference sequence). CDR3 length: 13 amino acids. The CDR3 region is CASSIAGRDEQFF. The CDR3 DNA is TGTGCCAGCAGCATAGCGGGGAGGGATGAGCAGTTCTTC.

This clone was seen only a few times. V usage is TRBV18 and J usage is TRBJ2-1, with TRBD2 matching over 8 bases. Trimming removed 5 bases from V and 8 bases from J; junction bases left unmatched: 11. The V gene's germline CDR1 is KGHSH and CDR2 LQKENI. This CDR3 spans 15 amino acids. In nucleotides, the CDR3 is TGTGCCAGCTCAAGTAGCGGGATATCCCCCGATGAGCAGTTCTTC. Protein product: CASSSSGISPDEQFF.

This sequence joins TRBV27 and TRBJ2-2; 8 bases line up with TRBD2. Germline assignment: CDR1 MNHEY and CDR2 SMNVEV (reference sequence). V lost 8 bases and J lost 3; bases outside the gene matches: 5. The length of the CDR3 is 14 residues. This CDR3 is CASGLAGDTGELFF. In DNA form, the CDR3 reads TGTGCCAGCGGACTAGCAGGCGACACCGGGGAGCTGTTTTTT.